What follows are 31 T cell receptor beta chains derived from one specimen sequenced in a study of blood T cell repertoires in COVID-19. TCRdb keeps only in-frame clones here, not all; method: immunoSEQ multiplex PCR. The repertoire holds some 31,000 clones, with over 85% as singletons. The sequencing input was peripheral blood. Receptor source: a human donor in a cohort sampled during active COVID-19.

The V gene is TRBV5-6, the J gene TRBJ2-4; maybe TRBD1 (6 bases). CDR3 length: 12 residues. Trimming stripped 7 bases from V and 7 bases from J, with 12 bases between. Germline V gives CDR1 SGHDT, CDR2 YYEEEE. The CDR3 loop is CASGQGWNIQYF. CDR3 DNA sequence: TGTGCCAGCGGGCAGGGGTGGAACATTCAGTACTTC. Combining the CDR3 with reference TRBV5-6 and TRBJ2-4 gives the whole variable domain DAGVTQSPTHLIKTRGQQVTLRCSPKSGHDTVSWYQQALGQGPQFIFQYYEEEERQRGNFPDRFSGHQFPNYSSELNVNALLLGDSALYLCASGQGWNIQYFGAGTRLSVL.

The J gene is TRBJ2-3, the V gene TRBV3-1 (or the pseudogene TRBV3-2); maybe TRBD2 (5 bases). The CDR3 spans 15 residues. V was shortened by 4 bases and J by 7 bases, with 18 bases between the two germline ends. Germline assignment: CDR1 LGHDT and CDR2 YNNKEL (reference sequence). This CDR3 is CASSLGLPAMYTQYF. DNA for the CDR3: TGTGCCAGCAGCCTAGGACTCCCCGCTATGTATACGCAGTATTTT.

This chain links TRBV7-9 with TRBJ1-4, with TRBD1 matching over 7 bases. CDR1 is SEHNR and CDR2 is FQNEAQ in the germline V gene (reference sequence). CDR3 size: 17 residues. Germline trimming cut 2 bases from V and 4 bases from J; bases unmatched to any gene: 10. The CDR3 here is CASSLLRAGQNNEKLFF. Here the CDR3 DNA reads TGTGCCAGCAGCTTATTAAGGGCGGGACAGAATAATGAAAAACTGTTTTTT.

The chain's CDR3 is CASSSRTARDTEAFF. CDR3 coding DNA: TGTGCCAGCAGCTCCAGGACAGCCAGGGACACTGAAGCTTTCTTT. The chain is built from TRBV11-2 and TRBJ1-1; D is perhaps TRBD1 (6 bases). The CDR3 sequence is 15 residues long. Germline V gene sequence: CDR1 SGHAT, CDR2 FQNNGV. The germline V and J ends were trimmed by 4 bases and 3 bases, with 15 bases remaining between them.

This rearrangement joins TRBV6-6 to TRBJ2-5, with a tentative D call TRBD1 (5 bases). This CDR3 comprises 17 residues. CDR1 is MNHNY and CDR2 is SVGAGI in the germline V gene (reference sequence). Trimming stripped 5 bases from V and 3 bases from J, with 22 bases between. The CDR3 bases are TGTGCCAGCAGTCCCGACCAAGGCCAGGGCCCGAAAGAGACCCAGTACTTC. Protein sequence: CASSPDQGQGPKETQYF.

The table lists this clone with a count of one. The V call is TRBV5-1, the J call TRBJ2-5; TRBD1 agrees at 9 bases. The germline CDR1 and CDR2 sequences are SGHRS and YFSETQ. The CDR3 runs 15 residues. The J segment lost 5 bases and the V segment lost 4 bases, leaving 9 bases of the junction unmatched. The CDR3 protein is CASSLSDRGFETQYF. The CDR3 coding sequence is TGCGCCAGCAGCCTAAGTGACAGGGGGTTTGAGACCCAGTACTTC.

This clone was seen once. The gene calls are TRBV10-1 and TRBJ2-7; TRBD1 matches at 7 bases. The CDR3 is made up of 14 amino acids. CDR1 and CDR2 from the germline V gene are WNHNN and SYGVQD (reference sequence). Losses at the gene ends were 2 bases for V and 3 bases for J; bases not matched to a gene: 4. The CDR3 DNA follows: TGCGCCAGCAGTGAGATGGCAGGGGGCTACGAGCAGTACTTC. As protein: CASSEMAGGYEQYF.

CDR3 in DNA: TGTGCCAGCAAAAGGGGGAGGGACTTACAAGAGACCCAGTACTTC. Protein: CASKRGRDLQETQYF. This chain joins TRBV27 and TRBJ2-5; a weak D match, TRBD2 (7 bases). CDR3 length: 15 amino acids. CDR1 is MNHEY, CDR2 SMNVEV, per germline (reference sequence). V was trimmed by 7 bases and J by 2 bases, leaving 17 bases between them.

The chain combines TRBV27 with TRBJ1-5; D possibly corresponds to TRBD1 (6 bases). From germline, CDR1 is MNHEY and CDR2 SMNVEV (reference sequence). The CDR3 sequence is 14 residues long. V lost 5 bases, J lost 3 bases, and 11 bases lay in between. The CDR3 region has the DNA TGTGCCAGCAGTGGACAGTACCCCAATCAGCCCCAGCATTTT. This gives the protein CASSGQYPNQPQHF.

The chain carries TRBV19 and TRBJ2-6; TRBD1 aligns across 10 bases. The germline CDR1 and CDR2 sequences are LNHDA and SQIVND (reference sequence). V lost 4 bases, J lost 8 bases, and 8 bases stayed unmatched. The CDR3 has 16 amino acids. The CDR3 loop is CASSTLPGQGTNVLTF. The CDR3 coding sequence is TGTGCCAGTAGTACTCTGCCGGGACAGGGGACCAACGTCCTGACTTTC.

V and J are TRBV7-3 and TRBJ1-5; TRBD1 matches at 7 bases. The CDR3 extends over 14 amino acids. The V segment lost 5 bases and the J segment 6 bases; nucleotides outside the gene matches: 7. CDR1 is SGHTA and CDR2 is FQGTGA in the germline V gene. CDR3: CASSPQGGVQPQHF. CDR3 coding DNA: TGTGCCAGCAGCCCCCAGGGGGGCGTTCAGCCCCAGCATTTT.

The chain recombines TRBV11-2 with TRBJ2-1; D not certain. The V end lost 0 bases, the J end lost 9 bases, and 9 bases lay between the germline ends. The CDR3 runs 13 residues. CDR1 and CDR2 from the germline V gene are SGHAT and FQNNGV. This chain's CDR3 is CASSLELYGEQFF. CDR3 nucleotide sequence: TGTGCCAGCAGCTTAGAGCTTTACGGTGAGCAGTTCTTC.

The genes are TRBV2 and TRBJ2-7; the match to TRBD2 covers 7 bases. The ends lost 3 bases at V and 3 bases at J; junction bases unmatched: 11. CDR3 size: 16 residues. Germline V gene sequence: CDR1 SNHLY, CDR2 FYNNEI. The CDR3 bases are TGTGCCAGCAGTGAGTGGCTAGCGGAACGAGTCTACGAGCAGTACTTC. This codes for CASSEWLAERVYEQYF.

The CDR3 DNA is TGTGCCAGTTGGGACAGGGTCCCCGGGGAGCTGTTTTTT. Translation: CASWDRVPGELFF. V gene TRBV19 combines with J gene TRBJ2-2; 9 bases fit TRBD1. The CDR3 contains 13 residues. J was trimmed by 6 bases and V by 8 bases; bases with no gene match: 4. Per germline, CDR1 LNHDA and CDR2 SQIVND (reference sequence).

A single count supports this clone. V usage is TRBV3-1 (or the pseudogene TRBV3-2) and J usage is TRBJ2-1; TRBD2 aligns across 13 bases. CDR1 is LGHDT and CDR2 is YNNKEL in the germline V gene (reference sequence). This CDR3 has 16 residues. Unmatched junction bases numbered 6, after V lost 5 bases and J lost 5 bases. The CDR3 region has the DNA TGTGCCAGCAGCACCCGGACTAGCGGGAGCGACAATGAGCAGTTCTTC. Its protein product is CASSTRTSGSDNEQFF.

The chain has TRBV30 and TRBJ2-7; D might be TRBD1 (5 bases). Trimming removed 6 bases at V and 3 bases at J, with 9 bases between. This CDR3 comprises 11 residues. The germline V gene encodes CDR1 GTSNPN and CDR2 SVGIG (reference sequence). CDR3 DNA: TGTGCCTGCAGGACAATCTACGAGCAGTACTTC. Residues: CACRTIYEQYF.

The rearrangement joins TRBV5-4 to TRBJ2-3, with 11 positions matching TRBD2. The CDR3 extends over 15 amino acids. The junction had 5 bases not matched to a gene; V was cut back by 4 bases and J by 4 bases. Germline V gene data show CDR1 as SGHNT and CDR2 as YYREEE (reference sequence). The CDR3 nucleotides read TGTGCCAGCAGCATCGGACTAGCGGGCTCAGATACGCAGTATTTT. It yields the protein CASSIGLAGSDTQYF.

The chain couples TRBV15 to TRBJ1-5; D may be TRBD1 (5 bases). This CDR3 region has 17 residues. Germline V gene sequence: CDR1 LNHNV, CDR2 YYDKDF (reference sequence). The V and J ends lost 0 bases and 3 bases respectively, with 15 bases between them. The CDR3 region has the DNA TGTGCCACCAGCAGAGATCGGCCGGTGGGGCTCAATCAGCCCCAGCATTTT. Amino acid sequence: CATSRDRPVGLNQPQHF.

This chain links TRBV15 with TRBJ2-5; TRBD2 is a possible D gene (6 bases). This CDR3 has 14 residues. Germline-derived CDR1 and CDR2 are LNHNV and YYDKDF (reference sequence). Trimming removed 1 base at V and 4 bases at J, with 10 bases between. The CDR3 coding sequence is TGTGCCACCAGCAGAGGGGGGACTTCAGAGACCCAGTACTTC. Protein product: CATSRGGTSETQYF.

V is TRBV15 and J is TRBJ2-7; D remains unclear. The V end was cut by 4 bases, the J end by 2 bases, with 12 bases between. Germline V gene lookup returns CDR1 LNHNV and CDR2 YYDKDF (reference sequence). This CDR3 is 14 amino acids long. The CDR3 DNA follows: TGTGCCACCAGCAAACCCCCCCAGGCCTACGAGCAGTACTTC. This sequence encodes CATSKPPQAYEQYF.

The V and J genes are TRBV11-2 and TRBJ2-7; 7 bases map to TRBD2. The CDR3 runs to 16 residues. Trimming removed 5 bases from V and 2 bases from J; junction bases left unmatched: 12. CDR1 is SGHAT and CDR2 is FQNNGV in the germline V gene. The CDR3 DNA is TGTGCCAGCAGCCCCTCCTTCCTAGCGGTTACCTACGAGCAGTACTTC. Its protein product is CASSPSFLAVTYEQYF.

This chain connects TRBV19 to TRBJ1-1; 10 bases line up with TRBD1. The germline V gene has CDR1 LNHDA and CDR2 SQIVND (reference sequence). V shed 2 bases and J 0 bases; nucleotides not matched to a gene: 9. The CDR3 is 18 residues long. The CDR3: CASSIFAGTGDMNTEAFF. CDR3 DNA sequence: TGTGCCAGTAGTATATTCGCCGGGACAGGGGACATGAACACTGAAGCTTTCTTT.

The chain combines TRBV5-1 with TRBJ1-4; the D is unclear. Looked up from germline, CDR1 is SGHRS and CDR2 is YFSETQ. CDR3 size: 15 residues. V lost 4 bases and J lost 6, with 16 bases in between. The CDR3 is CASSPVGGPDEKLFF. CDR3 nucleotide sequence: TGCGCCAGCAGCCCGGTGGGAGGGCCAGATGAAAAACTGTTTTTT. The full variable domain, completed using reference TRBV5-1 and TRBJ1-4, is KAGVTQTPRYLIKTRGQQVTLSCSPISGHRSVSWYQQTPGQGLQFLFEYFSETQRNKGNFPGRFSGRQFSNSRSEMNVSTLELGDSALYLCASSPVGGPDEKLFFGSGTQLSVL.

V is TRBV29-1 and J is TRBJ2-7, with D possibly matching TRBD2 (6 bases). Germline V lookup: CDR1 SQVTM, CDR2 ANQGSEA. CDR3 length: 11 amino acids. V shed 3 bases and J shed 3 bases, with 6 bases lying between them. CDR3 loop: CSVERDYEQYF. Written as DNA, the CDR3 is TGCAGCGTTGAGCGGGACTACGAGCAGTACTTC.

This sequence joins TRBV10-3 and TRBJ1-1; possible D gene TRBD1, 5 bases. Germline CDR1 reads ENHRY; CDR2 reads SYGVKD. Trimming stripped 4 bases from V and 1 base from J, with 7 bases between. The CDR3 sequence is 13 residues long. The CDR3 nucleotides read TGTGCCATCAGTGCAGGGCCGAACACTGAAGCTTTCTTT. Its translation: CAISAGPNTEAFF.

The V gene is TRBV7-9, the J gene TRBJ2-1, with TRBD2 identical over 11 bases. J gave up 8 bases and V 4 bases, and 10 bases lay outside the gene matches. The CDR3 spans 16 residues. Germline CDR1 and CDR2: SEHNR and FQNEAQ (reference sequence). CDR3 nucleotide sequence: TGTGCCAGCAGCTCAGCGGTAGCGGGAGGGTTGGATGAGCAGTTCTTC. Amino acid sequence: CASSSAVAGGLDEQFF.

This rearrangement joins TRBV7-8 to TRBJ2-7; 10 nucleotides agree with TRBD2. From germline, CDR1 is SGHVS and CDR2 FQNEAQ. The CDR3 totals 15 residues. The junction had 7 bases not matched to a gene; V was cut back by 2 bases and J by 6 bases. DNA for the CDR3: TGTGCCAGCAGCTTAATTCAGCGGGAGGGCCTCGAGCAGTACTTC. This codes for CASSLIQREGLEQYF.

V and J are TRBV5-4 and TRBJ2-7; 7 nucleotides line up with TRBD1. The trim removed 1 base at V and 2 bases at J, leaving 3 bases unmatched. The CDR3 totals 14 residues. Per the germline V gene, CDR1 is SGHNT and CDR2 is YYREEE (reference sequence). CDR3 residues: CASSLMGQTYEQYF. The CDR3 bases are TGTGCCAGCAGCTTGATGGGACAGACCTACGAGCAGTACTTC. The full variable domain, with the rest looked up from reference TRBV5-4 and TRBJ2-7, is ETGVTQSPTHLIKTRGQQVTLRCSSQSGHNTVSWYQQALGQGPQFIFQYYREEENGRGNFPPRFSGLQFPNYSSELNVNALELDDSALYLCASSLMGQTYEQYFGPGTRLTVT.

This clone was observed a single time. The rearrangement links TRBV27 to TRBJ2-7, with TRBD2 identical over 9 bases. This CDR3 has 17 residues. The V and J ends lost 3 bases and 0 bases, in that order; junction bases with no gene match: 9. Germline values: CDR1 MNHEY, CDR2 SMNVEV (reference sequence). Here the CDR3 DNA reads TGTGCCAGCAGTTTCGCCAGTGTTAGCGGGAGCTCCTACGAGCAGTACTTC. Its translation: CASSFASVSGSSYEQYF.

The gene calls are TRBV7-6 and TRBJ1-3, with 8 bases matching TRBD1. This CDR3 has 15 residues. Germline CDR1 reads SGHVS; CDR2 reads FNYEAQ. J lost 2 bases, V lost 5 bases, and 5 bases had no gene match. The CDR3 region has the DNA TGTGCCAGCAGCCAGGGGGCAAGGGCTGGAAACACCATATATTTT. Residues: CASSQGARAGNTIYF.

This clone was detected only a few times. The CDR3 nucleotides read TGTGCCAGCAGCTTAGCTGGGACTAGCTACGAGCAGTACTTC. It encodes CASSLAGTSYEQYF. The chain combines TRBV7-9 with TRBJ2-7; 8 positions agree with TRBD2. The CDR3 totals 14 residues. Germline-derived CDR1 and CDR2 are SEHNR and FQNEAQ (reference sequence). The V segment lost 0 bases and the J segment 3 bases; nucleotides outside the gene matches: 1.